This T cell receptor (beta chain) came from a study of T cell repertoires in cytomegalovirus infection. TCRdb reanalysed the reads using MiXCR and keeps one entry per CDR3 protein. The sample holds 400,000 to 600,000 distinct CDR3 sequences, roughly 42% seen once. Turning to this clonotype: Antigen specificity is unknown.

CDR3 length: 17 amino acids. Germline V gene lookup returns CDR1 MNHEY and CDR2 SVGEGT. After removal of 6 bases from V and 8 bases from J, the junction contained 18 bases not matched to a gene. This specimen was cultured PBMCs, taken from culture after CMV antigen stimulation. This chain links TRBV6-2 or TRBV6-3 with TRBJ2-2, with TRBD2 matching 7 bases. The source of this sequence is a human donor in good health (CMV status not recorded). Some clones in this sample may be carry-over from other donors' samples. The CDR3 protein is CASSHPGAGDARGELFF. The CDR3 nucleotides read TGTGCCAGCAGCCACCCTGGGGCGGGAGACGCCAGGGGGGAGCTGTTTTTT.